Listed below are T cell receptor beta chains from one sample, sequenced in a study of Ad26.COV2.S vaccination and SARS-CoV-2 variants. This table comes from immunoSEQ multiplex PCR, and its TCRdb copy is limited to in-frame clones, with some not included. The sample contains a few hundred thousand clones, around nine tenths of which appear only once. The input for sequencing was peripheral blood, taken in a trial of Ad26.COV2.S vaccine versus placebo. These receptors were taken from a person aged 18-65 years who received the Ad26.COV2.S COVID-19 vaccine or a placebo. CDR3s include the opening cysteine and the closing phenylalanine or tryptophan. A D gene is named only where the DNA matches it firmly. A row's size may be missing; if present it is once, few, many or a size class.

j_gene: TRBJ2-5; abundance: NA; v_gene: TRBV4-1; d_gene: NA; CDR3aa: CASSHVRETQYF; CDR3nt: TGCGCCAGCAGCCATGTGAGGGAGACCCAGTACTTC
j_gene: TRBJ2-6; abundance: NA; v_gene: TRBV19; d_gene: NA; CDR3aa: CASSVGYPGANVLTF; CDR3nt: TGTGCCAGTAGTGTAGGGTACCCTGGGGCCAACGTCCTGACTTTC
j_gene: TRBJ1-2; abundance: NA; v_gene: TRBV6-2/TRBV6-3; d_gene: NA; CDR3aa: CASSPPRAYGYTF; CDR3nt: TGTGCCAGCAGTCCCCCTCGGGCCTATGGCTACACCTTC
j_gene: TRBJ2-7; abundance: NA; v_gene: TRBV18; d_gene: NA; CDR3aa: CASSPPTGDRYF; CDR3nt: TGTGCCAGCTCACCACCGACGGGGGACCGGTACTTC
j_gene: TRBJ2-3; abundance: NA; v_gene: TRBV30; d_gene: TRBD2; CDR3aa: CAWSVLSGGTDTQYF; CDR3nt: TGTGCCTGGAGTGTACTAAGCGGGGGCACAGATACGCAGTATTTT
j_gene: TRBJ2-7; abundance: NA; v_gene: TRBV5-4; d_gene: TRBD1; CDR3aa: CASSKQGPYYEQYF; CDR3nt: TGTGCCAGCAGTAAACAGGGGCCCTACTACGAGCAGTACTTC
j_gene: TRBJ2-5; abundance: NA; v_gene: TRBV11-2; d_gene: TRBD2; CDR3aa: CASSRRGRTSGGLETQYF; CDR3nt: TGTGCCAGCAGCCGACGGGGCAGGACTAGCGGGGGGTTAGAGACCCAGTACTTC
j_gene: TRBJ2-2; abundance: NA; v_gene: TRBV9; d_gene: NA; CDR3aa: CASSGLGAGELFF; CDR3nt: TGTGCCAGCAGCGGTCTAGGGGCCGGGGAGCTGTTTTTT
j_gene: TRBJ2-2; abundance: NA; v_gene: TRBV27; d_gene: NA; CDR3aa: CASSSGLPGELFF; CDR3nt: TGTGCCAGCAGTTCCGGACTACCTGGGGAGCTGTTTTTT
j_gene: TRBJ2-5; abundance: NA; v_gene: TRBV3-1/TRBV3-2; d_gene: TRBD2; CDR3aa: CASSRGLAVGTQYF; CDR3nt: TGTGCCAGCAGCCGGGGACTAGCGGTAGGGACCCAGTACTTC
j_gene: TRBJ2-2; abundance: NA; v_gene: TRBV20-1; d_gene: NA; CDR3aa: CSALIGGELFF; CDR3nt: TGCAGTGCCCTCATTGGCGGGGAGCTGTTTTTT
j_gene: TRBJ2-2; abundance: NA; v_gene: TRBV18; d_gene: TRBD2; CDR3aa: CASSPGLAISGELFF; CDR3nt: TGTGCCAGCTCGCCGGGACTAGCAATCTCCGGGGAGCTGTTTTTT
j_gene: TRBJ1-4; abundance: NA; v_gene: TRBV4-3; d_gene: TRBD1; CDR3aa: CASSQDDRDSRELFF; CDR3nt: TGCGCCAGCAGCCAAGATGACAGGGACTCGAGGGAACTGTTTTTT
j_gene: TRBJ2-3; abundance: NA; v_gene: TRBV25-1; d_gene: TRBD1; CDR3aa: CASSGDRAGDTQYF; CDR3nt: TGTGCCAGCAGTGGAGACAGGGCAGGAGATACGCAGTATTTT
j_gene: TRBJ1-3; abundance: NA; v_gene: TRBV6-5; d_gene: NA; CDR3aa: CASSYSEGGGNTIYF; CDR3nt: TGTGCCAGCAGTTACTCCGAGGGAGGGGGAAACACCATATATTTT
j_gene: TRBJ1-5; abundance: once; v_gene: TRBV19; d_gene: NA; CDR3aa: CASSSSLQPQHF; CDR3nt: TGTGCCAGTAGTAGTAGTTTACAGCCCCAGCATTTT
j_gene: TRBJ2-7; abundance: NA; v_gene: TRBV4-1; d_gene: TRBD2; CDR3aa: CASSQGQGGAYEQYF; CDR3nt: TGCGCCAGCAGCCAAGGCCAGGGAGGGGCCTACGAGCAGTACTTC
j_gene: TRBJ2-2; abundance: NA; v_gene: TRBV12-3/TRBV12-4; d_gene: NA; CDR3aa: CASSPSLRELFF; CDR3nt: TGTGCCAGCAGCCCAAGCCTCCGGGAGCTGTTTTTT
j_gene: TRBJ2-5; abundance: NA; v_gene: TRBV19; d_gene: NA; CDR3aa: CASSMSAVQETQYF; CDR3nt: TGTGCCAGTAGTATGTCGGCGGTTCAAGAGACCCAGTACTTC
j_gene: TRBJ1-2; abundance: NA; v_gene: TRBV29-1; d_gene: TRBD1; CDR3aa: CSVEGTGLYGYTF; CDR3nt: TGCAGCGTTGAAGGGACAGGGCTTTATGGCTACACCTTC
j_gene: TRBJ2-7; abundance: NA; v_gene: TRBV3-1/TRBV3-2; d_gene: NA; CDR3aa: CASSPTSSPYYEQYF; CDR3nt: TGTGCCAGCAGCCCCACGTCGAGCCCTTACTACGAGCAGTACTTC
j_gene: TRBJ1-2; abundance: NA; v_gene: TRBV7-9; d_gene: NA; CDR3aa: CASLKSSYGYTF; CDR3nt: TGTGCCAGCCTAAAGTCCAGCTATGGCTACACCTTC
j_gene: TRBJ2-1; abundance: NA; v_gene: TRBV27; d_gene: TRBD2; CDR3aa: CASSRSGSSYNEQFF; CDR3nt: TGTGCCAGCAGTCGGAGCGGGAGTTCCTACAATGAGCAGTTCTTC
j_gene: TRBJ1-6; abundance: NA; v_gene: TRBV6-5; d_gene: TRBD1; CDR3aa: CASSPTGDRISPLHF; CDR3nt: TGTGCCAGCAGCCCCACGGGGGACAGGATTTCACCCCTCCACTTT
j_gene: TRBJ2-7; abundance: NA; v_gene: TRBV5-1; d_gene: TRBD1; CDR3aa: CASSLGQGARVSSYEQYF; CDR3nt: TGCGCCAGCAGCTTGGGCCAGGGGGCGCGGGTTAGCTCCTACGAGCAGTACTTC
j_gene: TRBJ1-2; abundance: NA; v_gene: TRBV9; d_gene: NA; CDR3aa: CASSVGRRDYGYTF; CDR3nt: TGTGCCAGCAGCGTAGGGAGACGGGACTATGGCTACACCTTC
j_gene: TRBJ2-2; abundance: NA; v_gene: TRBV18; d_gene: NA; CDR3aa: CASSGVANTGELFF; CDR3nt: TGTGCCAGCTCGGGCGTCGCGAACACCGGGGAGCTGTTTTTT
j_gene: TRBJ2-3; abundance: NA; v_gene: TRBV6-1; d_gene: NA; CDR3aa: CASSEAGRTDTQYF; CDR3nt: TGTGCCAGCAGTGAAGCAGGTCGCACAGATACGCAGTATTTT
j_gene: TRBJ1-1; abundance: NA; v_gene: TRBV6-5; d_gene: NA; CDR3aa: CASSYGWGRKNTEAFF; CDR3nt: TGTGCCAGCAGTTACGGGTGGGGGAGAAAGAACACTGAAGCTTTCTTT
j_gene: TRBJ1-3; abundance: NA; v_gene: TRBV19; d_gene: NA; CDR3aa: CASSSQGLLSGNTIYF; CDR3nt: TGTGCCAGTAGTTCCCAGGGCCTCCTCTCTGGAAACACCATATATTTT
j_gene: TRBJ2-7; abundance: NA; v_gene: TRBV4-1; d_gene: NA; CDR3aa: CASSSRARLLEQYF; CDR3nt: TGCGCCAGCAGCTCTCGGGCCCGACTACTAGAGCAGTACTTC
j_gene: TRBJ2-3; abundance: NA; v_gene: TRBV2; d_gene: NA; CDR3aa: CASSEEGGERDF; CDR3nt: TGTGCCAGCAGTGAAGAGGGCGGGGAAAGGGATTTT
j_gene: TRBJ1-3; abundance: NA; v_gene: TRBV10-3; d_gene: TRBD1; CDR3aa: CAISGDRAFGNTIYF; CDR3nt: TGTGCCATCAGTGGGGACAGGGCATTTGGAAACACCATATATTTT
j_gene: TRBJ2-2; abundance: once; v_gene: TRBV27; d_gene: NA; CDR3aa: CASTRVLTQPGELFF; CDR3nt: TGTGCCAGCACAAGGGTCCTCACCCAACCAGGGGAGCTGTTTTTT
j_gene: TRBJ2-1; abundance: NA; v_gene: TRBV6-5; d_gene: NA; CDR3aa: CASSPTDYNEQFF; CDR3nt: TGTGCCAGCAGCCCGACAGACTACAATGAGCAGTTCTTC
j_gene: TRBJ2-2; abundance: NA; v_gene: TRBV18; d_gene: NA; CDR3aa: CASSTDLGELFF; CDR3nt: TGTGCCAGCTCAACGGACCTCGGGGAGCTGTTTTTT
j_gene: TRBJ1-1; abundance: NA; v_gene: TRBV4-1; d_gene: NA; CDR3aa: CASSQDTGAQNTEAFF; CDR3nt: TGCGCCAGCAGCCAAGATACGGGAGCTCAGAACACTGAAGCTTTCTTT
j_gene: TRBJ1-1; abundance: NA; v_gene: TRBV29-1; d_gene: TRBD1; CDR3aa: CSGDRDRSMNTEAFF; CDR3nt: TGCAGCGGAGATCGGGACAGATCGATGAACACTGAAGCTTTCTTT
j_gene: TRBJ2-3; abundance: once; v_gene: TRBV11-2; d_gene: NA; CDR3aa: CASSDHGNTDTQYF; CDR3nt: TGTGCCAGCAGCGACCATGGGAACACAGATACGCAGTATTTT
j_gene: TRBJ2-2; abundance: NA; v_gene: TRBV7-3; d_gene: NA; CDR3aa: CASSLWGAHTGELFF; CDR3nt: TGTGCCAGCAGCTTATGGGGCGCCCACACCGGGGAGCTGTTTTTT
j_gene: TRBJ2-3; abundance: NA; v_gene: TRBV9; d_gene: NA; CDR3aa: CASSVRWGADTQYF; CDR3nt: TGTGCCAGCAGCGTACGTTGGGGGGCAGATACGCAGTATTTT
j_gene: TRBJ2-5; abundance: NA; v_gene: TRBV12-5; d_gene: NA; CDR3aa: CASGLGVRKETQYF; CDR3nt: TGTGCTAGTGGCCTGGGGGTGAGAAAAGAGACCCAGTACTTC
j_gene: TRBJ1-2; abundance: NA; v_gene: TRBV27; d_gene: NA; CDR3aa: CASSSLSRANYGYTF; CDR3nt: TGTGCCAGCAGTTCCCTCTCACGAGCTAACTATGGCTACACCTTC
j_gene: TRBJ2-3; abundance: NA; v_gene: TRBV4-3; d_gene: TRBD2; CDR3aa: CASSQDSSSGSTDTQYF; CDR3nt: TGCGCCAGCAGCCAAGATAGCTCTAGCGGGAGCACAGATACGCAGTATTTT
j_gene: TRBJ2-7; abundance: NA; v_gene: TRBV4-1; d_gene: NA; CDR3aa: CASKGSPYEQYF; CDR3nt: TGCGCCAGCAAGGGTAGTCCCTACGAGCAGTACTTC
j_gene: TRBJ2-1; abundance: NA; v_gene: TRBV25-1; d_gene: NA; CDR3aa: CASSAYNEQFF; CDR3nt: TGTGCCAGCAGTGCCTACAATGAGCAGTTCTTC
j_gene: TRBJ2-3; abundance: NA; v_gene: TRBV5-4; d_gene: TRBD2; CDR3aa: CASSLKLAGLTDTQYF; CDR3nt: TGTGCCAGCAGCTTGAAACTAGCGGGGCTCACAGATACGCAGTATTTT
j_gene: TRBJ2-6; abundance: NA; v_gene: TRBV7-8; d_gene: NA; CDR3aa: CASSLGGRGRSGANVLTF; CDR3nt: TGTGCCAGCAGCTTAGGTGGGCGGGGCAGGTCTGGGGCCAACGTCCTGACTTTC
j_gene: TRBJ1-1; abundance: NA; v_gene: TRBV2; d_gene: NA; CDR3aa: CASSGEFLSGAFF; CDR3nt: TGTGCCAGCAGTGGGGAATTTCTCAGCGGAGCTTTCTTT
j_gene: TRBJ2-5; abundance: NA; v_gene: TRBV7-9; d_gene: NA; CDR3aa: CASSLVGGTETQYF; CDR3nt: TGTGCCAGCAGCTTAGTAGGGGGAACAGAGACCCAGTACTTC